This T cell receptor (beta chain) emerged from a study of blood T cell repertoires in COVID-19. Germline V gene lookup returns CDR1 LNHNV and CDR2 YYDKDF (reference sequence). This CDR3 is built from 15 residues. V was pared by 0 bases and J by 2 bases, with 2 bases of the junction left unmatched. Clones were read by immunoSEQ multiplex PCR, and TCRdb kept only the in-frame ones, dropping some. The sample yields 410,000 or so clones, 89% seen once. This receptor was taken from a woman aged 40 to 50 with COVID-19, enrolled during active disease. This sequence joins TRBV15 and TRBJ1-1; TRBD1 matches at 8 bases. Material: peripheral blood. CDR3 DNA sequence: TGTGCCACCAGCAGAGAGGACAGGGACAACACTGAAGCTTTCTTT. It translates to CATSREDRDNTEAFF.